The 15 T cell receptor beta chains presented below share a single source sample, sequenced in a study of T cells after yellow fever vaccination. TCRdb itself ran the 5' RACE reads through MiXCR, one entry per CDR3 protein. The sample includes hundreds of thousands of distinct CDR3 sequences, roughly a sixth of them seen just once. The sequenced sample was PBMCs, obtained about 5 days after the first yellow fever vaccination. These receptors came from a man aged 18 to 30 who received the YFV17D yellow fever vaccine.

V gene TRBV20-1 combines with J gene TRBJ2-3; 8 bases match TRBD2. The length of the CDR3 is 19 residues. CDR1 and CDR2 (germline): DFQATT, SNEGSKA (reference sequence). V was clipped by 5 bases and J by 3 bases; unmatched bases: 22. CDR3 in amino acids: CSAFFPAGASLLITDTQYF. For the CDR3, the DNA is TGCAGTGCTTTCTTCCCAGCGGGGGCCTCACTCTTAATTACAGATACGCAGTATTTT.

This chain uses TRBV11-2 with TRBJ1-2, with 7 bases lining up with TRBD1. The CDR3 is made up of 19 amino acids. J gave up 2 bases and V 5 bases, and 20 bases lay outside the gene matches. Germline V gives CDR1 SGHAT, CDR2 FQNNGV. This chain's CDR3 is CASSPRGWDRLLSNYGYTF. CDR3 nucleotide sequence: TGTGCCAGCAGCCCGAGGGGGTGGGACAGACTCCTCTCAAACTATGGCTACACCTTC.

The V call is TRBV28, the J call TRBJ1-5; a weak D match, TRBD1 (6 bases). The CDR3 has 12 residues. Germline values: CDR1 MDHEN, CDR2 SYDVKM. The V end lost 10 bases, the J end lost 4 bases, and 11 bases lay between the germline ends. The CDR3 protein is CATTGLNQPQHF. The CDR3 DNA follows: TGTGCCACGACAGGACTAAATCAGCCCCAGCATTTT.

This chain's CDR3 is CASSTTTDRLGYYEQYV. Here the CDR3 DNA reads TGTGCCAGCAGCACTACAACCGATCGACTGGGTTACTACGAGCAGTACGTC. The J gene is TRBJ2-7, the V gene TRBV7-9; the D is unclear. This CDR3 spans 17 amino acids. CDR1 is SEHNR and CDR2 is FQNEAQ in the germline V gene (reference sequence). The ends were cut back, 5 bases at V and 3 bases at J, with 23 bases in the middle.

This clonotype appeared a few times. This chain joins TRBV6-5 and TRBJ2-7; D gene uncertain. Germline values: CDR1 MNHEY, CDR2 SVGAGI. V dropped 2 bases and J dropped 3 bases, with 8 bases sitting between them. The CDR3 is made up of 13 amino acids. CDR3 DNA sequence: TGTGCCAGCAGTTACGGGGTAATCTACGAGCAGTACTTC. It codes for CASSYGVIYEQYF.

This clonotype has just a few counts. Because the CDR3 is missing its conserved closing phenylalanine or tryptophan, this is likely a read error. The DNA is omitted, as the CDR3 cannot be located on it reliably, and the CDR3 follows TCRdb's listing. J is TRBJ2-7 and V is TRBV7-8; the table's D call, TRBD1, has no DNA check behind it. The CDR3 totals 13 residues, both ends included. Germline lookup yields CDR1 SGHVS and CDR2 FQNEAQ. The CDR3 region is CASSLVQPGQVRL.

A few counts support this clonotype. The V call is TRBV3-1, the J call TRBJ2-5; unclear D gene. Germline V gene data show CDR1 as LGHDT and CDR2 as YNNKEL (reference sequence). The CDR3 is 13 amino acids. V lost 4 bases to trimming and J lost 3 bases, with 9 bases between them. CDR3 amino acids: CASSPRLEETQYF. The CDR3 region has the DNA TGTGCCAGCAGCCCCCGTCTAGAAGAGACCCAGTACTTC.

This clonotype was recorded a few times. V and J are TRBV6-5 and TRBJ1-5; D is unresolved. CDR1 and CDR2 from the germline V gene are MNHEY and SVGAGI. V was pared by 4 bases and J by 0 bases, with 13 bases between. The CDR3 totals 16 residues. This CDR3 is CASSFGPRYSNQPQHF. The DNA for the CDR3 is TGTGCCAGCAGTTTCGGACCGAGATATAGCAATCAGCCCCAGCATTTT.

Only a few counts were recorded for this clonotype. The CDR3 DNA is TGTGCCAGCAGCTTAGGTGCGAGCGCGGATACGCAGTATTTT. Translation gives CASSLGASADTQYF. The rearrangement joins TRBV7-2 to TRBJ2-3, with D hard to call. CDR3 length: 14 amino acids. V lost 1 base to trimming and J lost 6 bases, with 11 bases between them. Germline V gene sequence: CDR1 SGHTA, CDR2 FQGNSA.

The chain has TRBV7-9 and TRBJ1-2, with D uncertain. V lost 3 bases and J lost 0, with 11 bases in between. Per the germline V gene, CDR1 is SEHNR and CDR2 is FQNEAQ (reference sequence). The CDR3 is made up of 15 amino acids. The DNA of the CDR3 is TGTGCCAGCAGCTTCGGACGCCCGACTAACTATGGCTACACCTTC. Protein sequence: CASSFGRPTNYGYTF.

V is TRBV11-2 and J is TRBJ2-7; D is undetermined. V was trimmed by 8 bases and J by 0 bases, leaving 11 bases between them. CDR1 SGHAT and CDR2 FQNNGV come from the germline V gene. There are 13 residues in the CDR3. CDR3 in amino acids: CASGLLDSYEQYF. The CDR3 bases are TGTGCCAGCGGGCTTCTTGACTCCTACGAGCAGTACTTC.

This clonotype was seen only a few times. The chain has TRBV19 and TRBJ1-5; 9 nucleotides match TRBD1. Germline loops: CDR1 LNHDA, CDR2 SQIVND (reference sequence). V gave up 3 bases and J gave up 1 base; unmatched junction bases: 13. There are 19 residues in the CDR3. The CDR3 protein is CASSIVGTGNRVSNQPQHF. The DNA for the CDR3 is TGTGCCAGTAGTATTGTGGGGACAGGGAATCGGGTGAGCAATCAGCCCCAGCATTTT.

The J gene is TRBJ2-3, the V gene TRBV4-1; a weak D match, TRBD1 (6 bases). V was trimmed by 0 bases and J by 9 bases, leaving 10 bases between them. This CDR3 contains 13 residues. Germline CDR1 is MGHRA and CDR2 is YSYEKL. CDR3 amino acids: CASSQDRRGTQYF. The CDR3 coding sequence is TGCGCCAGCAGCCAAGATCGAAGGGGGACGCAGTATTTT.

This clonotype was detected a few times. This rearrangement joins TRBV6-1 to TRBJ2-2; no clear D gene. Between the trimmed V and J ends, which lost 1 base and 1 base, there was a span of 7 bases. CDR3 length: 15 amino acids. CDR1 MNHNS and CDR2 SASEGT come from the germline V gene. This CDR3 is CASSEDEQNTGELFF. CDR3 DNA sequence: TGTGCCAGCAGTGAAGACGAACAGAACACCGGGGAGCTGTTTTTT.

The DNA of the CDR3 is TGTGCCAGCAGCGCCACCGACAGAAACTATGGCTACACCTTC. Its translation: CASSATDRNYGYTF. This chain uses TRBV7-9 with TRBJ1-2; possible D gene TRBD1, 5 bases. This CDR3 comprises 14 residues. Germline loops: CDR1 SEHNR, CDR2 FQNEAQ (reference sequence). V was trimmed by 5 bases and J by 2 bases, leaving 12 bases between them.